The rows below give T cell receptor beta chains drawn from one sample of a study of blood T cell repertoires in COVID-19. Using immunoSEQ multiplex PCR, the repertoire was profiled, and TCRdb retains in-frame clones only, with some absent. This sample has 150,000 or so clones; roughly 81% occur once, and the top ten carry roughly 9%. Source material: peripheral blood. These receptors all stem from a woman between 50 and 59 years old with active or convalescent COVID-19. Each CDR3 is given with its conserved first and last residue. The D gene is left open where the match is weak. Some rows have no size entry. The others give once, few or many, or a class for an expanded clone.

CDR3 DNA | CDR3 protein | D gene | J gene | clone size | V gene
TGCAGCGTTGAAGATCGGGCAGGGGGCAACACTGAAGCTTTCTTT | CSVEDRAGGNTEAFF | TRBD1 | TRBJ1-1 | - | TRBV29-1
TGCGCCAGCAGCTTGGGCGAGTTTAATTCACCCCTCCACTTT | CASSLGEFNSPLHF | - | TRBJ1-6 | - | TRBV5-1
TGTGCCAGCAGTGACACCTCAAGGGAGGGTACGCAGTATTTT | CASSDTSREGTQYF | TRBD2 | TRBJ2-3 | - | TRBV6-4
TGTGCCAGCAGCCTGGGACAGGGGGTCGATGAGCAGTTCTTC | CASSLGQGVDEQFF | TRBD1 | TRBJ2-1 | - | TRBV11-2
TGTGCCAGCAGCCCCCGAGGGTTCGACGAGCAGTACTTC | CASSPRGFDEQYF | - | TRBJ2-7 | - | TRBV7-7
TGTGCCAGCAGTTACTCGCTACTGAGCAATCAGCCCCAGCATTTT | CASSYSLLSNQPQHF | - | TRBJ1-5 | - | TRBV6-2/TRBV6-3
TGTGCCAGCAGCCTACAGGGGACCTACGAGCAGTACTTC | CASSLQGTYEQYF | TRBD1 | TRBJ2-7 | - | TRBV5-4
TGTGCCAGCAGCTTAGAGGCGGCTAGCGGGGGGCGGGAGCAGTACTTC | CASSLEAASGGREQYF | TRBD2 | TRBJ2-7 | once | TRBV7-2
TGTGCCAGCAGGCCCCCGGGACACGCGGATGGCTACACCTTC | CASRPPGHADGYTF | - | TRBJ1-2 | - | TRBV2
TGTGCCAGCAGCTTAGCGGGGGGGCAAACAGATACGCAGTATTTT | CASSLAGGQTDTQYF | - | TRBJ2-3 | once | TRBV7-8
TGCGCCAGCAGCTTCGGCCGTAGCGGGAGTGAATCCTACGAGCAGTACTTC | CASSFGRSGSESYEQYF | TRBD2 | TRBJ2-7 | - | TRBV5-1
TGTGCCAGTAGTATAGGTTACGGTATAAACAATGAGCAGTTCTTC | CASSIGYGINNEQFF | - | TRBJ2-1 | once | TRBV19
TGTGCCAGCAGCCCGGGCCAGGGGGCGTCCGAAAAACTGTTTTTT | CASSPGQGASEKLFF | TRBD1 | TRBJ1-4 | - | TRBV5-8
TGTGCCTGGTCACAGGGGTCTAATGAAAAACTGTTTTTT | CAWSQGSNEKLFF | TRBD1 | TRBJ1-4 | few | TRBV30